The present T cell receptor beta chain was sequenced within a study of beta chain features in type 1 diabetes. Expressed TCRB transcripts got sequenced, as all isolated RNA was reverse transcribed. Profiled with immunoSEQ multiplex PCR; TCRdb holds only in-frame clones, not every one. This repertoire shows roughly 610,000 clones, 15% to 17% found once; its top ten account for 0.09% to 0.095%. Central memory, naive, regulatory and stem cell-like memory CD4+ cells were sorted by CD45RO/CCR7/CD25/CD127/CD95/CD27. This clone was detected only a few times. Its antigen is currently unknown. The length of the CDR3 is 14 residues. CDR1 and CDR2 (germline): SGHTA, FQGNSA. With 2 bases removed from V and 5 bases from J, the gap between germline ends came to 12 bases. Findings and caveats of the study: For Type 1 diabetes patients, all four CD4+ subsets carried TCRB CDR3s that were moderately but significantly shorter. Relative to healthy donors, patients appeared to have naive, central memory and Treg TCRB repertoires that were more similar. Whether HLA type influences TCRB rearrangement remained unresolved here.

The receptor's source is a man between 18 and 29 years old in good health. J is TRBJ1-2 and V is TRBV7-2; D is undetermined. The material sequenced was naive CD4+ T cells from blood. CDR3 bases: TGTGCCAGCAGCTTACTAGCTATCGATTATGGCTACACCTTC. Its protein is CASSLLAIDYGYTF.